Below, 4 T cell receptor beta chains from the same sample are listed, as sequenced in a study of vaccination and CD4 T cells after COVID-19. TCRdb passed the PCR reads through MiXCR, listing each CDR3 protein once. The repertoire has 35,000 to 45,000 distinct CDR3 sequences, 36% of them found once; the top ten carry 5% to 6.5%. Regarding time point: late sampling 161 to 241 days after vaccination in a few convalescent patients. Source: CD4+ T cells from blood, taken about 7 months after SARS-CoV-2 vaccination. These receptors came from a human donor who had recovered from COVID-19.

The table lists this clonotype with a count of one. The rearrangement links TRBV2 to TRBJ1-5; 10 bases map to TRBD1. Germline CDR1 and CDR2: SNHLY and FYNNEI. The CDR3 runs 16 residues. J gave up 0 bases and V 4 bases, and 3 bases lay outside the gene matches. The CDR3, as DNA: TGTGCCAGCAGTGGACAGGGGGCGGATAGCAATCAGCCCCAGCATTTT. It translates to CASSGQGADSNQPQHF.

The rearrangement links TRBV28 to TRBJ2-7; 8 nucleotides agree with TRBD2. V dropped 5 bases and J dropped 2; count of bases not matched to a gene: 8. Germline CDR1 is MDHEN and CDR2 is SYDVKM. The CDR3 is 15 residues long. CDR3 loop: CASSPQREFTYEQYF. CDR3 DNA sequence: TGTGCCAGCAGTCCCCAGCGGGAGTTCACCTACGAGCAGTACTTC.

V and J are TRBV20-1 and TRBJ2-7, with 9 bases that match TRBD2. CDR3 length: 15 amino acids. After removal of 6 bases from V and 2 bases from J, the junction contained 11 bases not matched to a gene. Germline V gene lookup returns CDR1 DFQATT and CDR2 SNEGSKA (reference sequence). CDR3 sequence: CSAYQAGGPPYEQYF. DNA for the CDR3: TGCAGTGCATATCAAGCGGGAGGACCCCCCTACGAGCAGTACTTC.

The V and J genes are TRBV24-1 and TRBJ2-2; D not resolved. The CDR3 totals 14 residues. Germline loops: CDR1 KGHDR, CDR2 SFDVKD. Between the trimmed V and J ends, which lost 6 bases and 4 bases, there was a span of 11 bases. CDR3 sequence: CATSLGWATGELFF. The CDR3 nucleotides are TGTGCCACCAGTTTAGGTTGGGCCACCGGGGAGCTGTTTTTT.